The TCR beta chain under discussion was sequenced for a study of T cell repertoires in cytomegalovirus infection. General study points: CMV carriers having the relevant HLA were flagged by cumulative public TCR beta family frequency.

This clonotype was detected only a few times. The target antigen is unknown. TCRdb called the reads again in MiXCR, with one record for every CDR3 protein. This table has 150,000 to 200,000 distinct CDR3 sequences, roughly 19% appearing once. The origin of this receptor is a human donor in good health (CMV status not recorded). Some clones in this sample may be carry-over from other donors' samples. Sequencing used PBMCs.

In DNA, the CDR3 is TGCAGCGTTGAAGGTCTGTGGCGCGGGGGCGACACCGGGGAGCTGTTTTTT. It translates to CSVEGLWRGGDTGELFF. This chain links TRBV29-1 with TRBJ2-2, with D maybe TRBD2 (7 bases). This CDR3 is built from 17 residues. From germline, CDR1 is SQVTM and CDR2 ANQGSEA. V lost 1 base to trimming and J lost 3 bases, with 18 bases between them.